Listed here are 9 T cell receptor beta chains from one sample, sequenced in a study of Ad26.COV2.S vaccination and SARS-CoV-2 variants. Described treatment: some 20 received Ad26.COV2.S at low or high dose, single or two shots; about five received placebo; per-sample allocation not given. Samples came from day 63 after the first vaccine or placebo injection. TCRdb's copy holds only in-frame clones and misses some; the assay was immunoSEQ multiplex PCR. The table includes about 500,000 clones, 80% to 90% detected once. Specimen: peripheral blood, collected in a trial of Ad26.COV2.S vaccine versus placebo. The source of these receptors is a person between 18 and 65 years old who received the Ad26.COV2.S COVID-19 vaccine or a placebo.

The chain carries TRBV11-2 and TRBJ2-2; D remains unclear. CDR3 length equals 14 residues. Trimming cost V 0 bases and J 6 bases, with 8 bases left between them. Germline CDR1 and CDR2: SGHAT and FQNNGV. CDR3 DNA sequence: TGTGCCAGCAGCTTAGAGCGCGCGGCCGGGGAGCTGTTTTTT. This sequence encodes CASSLERAAGELFF.

CDR3 loop: CASGTAGGAFF. CDR3 DNA sequence: TGCGCCAGCGGAACCGCAGGGGGAGCTTTCTTT. The chain has TRBV4-1 and TRBJ1-1; TRBD1 matches at 7 bases. CDR3 length equals 11 residues. Trimming removed 8 bases from V and 10 bases from J; junction bases left unmatched: 7. Germline lookup yields CDR1 MGHRA and CDR2 YSYEKL.

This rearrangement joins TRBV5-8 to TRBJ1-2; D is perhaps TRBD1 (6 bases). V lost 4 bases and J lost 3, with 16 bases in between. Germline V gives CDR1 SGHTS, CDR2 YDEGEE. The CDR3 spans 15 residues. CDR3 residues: CASSLYPGGDYGYTF. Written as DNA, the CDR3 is TGTGCCAGCAGCCTCTACCCGGGGGGCGACTATGGCTACACCTTC.

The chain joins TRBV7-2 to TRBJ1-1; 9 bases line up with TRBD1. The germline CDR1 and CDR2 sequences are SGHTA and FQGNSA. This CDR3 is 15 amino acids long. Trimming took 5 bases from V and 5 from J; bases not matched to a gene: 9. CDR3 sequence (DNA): TGTGCCAGCAGCCCAACGGACAGGGGAACGACTGAAGCTTTCTTT. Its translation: CASSPTDRGTTEAFF.

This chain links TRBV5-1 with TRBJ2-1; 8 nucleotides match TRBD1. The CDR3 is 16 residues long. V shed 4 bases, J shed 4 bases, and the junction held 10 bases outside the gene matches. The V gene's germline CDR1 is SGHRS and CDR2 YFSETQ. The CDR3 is CASSLRQGSLYNEQFF. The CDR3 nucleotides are TGCGCCAGCAGCCTCCGACAGGGGTCCCTATACAATGAGCAGTTCTTC.

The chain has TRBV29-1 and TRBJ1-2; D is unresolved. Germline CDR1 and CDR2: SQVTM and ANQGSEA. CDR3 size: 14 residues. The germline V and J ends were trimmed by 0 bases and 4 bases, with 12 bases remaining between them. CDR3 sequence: CSVEEFRKGYGYTF. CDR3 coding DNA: TGCAGCGTTGAAGAATTCCGCAAAGGCTATGGCTACACCTTC.

The CDR3 region is CASSPRAPGDPNTDTQYF. The CDR3 coding sequence is TGTGCCAGCAGTCCTCGCGCCCCGGGGGACCCAAACACAGATACGCAGTATTTT. This sequence joins TRBV27 and TRBJ2-3; D is perhaps TRBD2 (6 bases). The V end was cut by 5 bases, the J end by 2 bases, with 23 bases between. The CDR3 runs 18 residues. Germline V gene sequence: CDR1 MNHEY, CDR2 SMNVEV (reference sequence).

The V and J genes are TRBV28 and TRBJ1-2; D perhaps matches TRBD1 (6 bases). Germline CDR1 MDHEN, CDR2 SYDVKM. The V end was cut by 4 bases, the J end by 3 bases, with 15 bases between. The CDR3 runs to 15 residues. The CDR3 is CASSSPGGQHYGYTF. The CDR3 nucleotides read TGTGCCAGCAGTTCCCCCGGCGGACAGCACTATGGCTACACCTTC.

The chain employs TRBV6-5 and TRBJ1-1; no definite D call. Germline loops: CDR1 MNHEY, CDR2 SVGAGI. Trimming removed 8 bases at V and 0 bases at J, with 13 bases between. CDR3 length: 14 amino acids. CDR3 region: CASARLLVNTEAFF. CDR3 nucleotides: TGTGCCAGCGCACGTCTGTTGGTGAACACTGAAGCTTTCTTT.